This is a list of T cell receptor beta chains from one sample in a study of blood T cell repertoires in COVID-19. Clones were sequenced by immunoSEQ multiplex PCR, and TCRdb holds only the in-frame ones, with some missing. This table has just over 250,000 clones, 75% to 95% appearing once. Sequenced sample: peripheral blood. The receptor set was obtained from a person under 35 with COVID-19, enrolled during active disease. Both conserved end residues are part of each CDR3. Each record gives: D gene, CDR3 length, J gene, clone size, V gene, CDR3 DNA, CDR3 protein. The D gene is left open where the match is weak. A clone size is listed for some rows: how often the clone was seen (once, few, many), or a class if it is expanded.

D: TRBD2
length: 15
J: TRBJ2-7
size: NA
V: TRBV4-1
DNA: TGCGCCAGCAGCCAAGAGGCGGGAGGCCCCCACGAGCAGTACTTC
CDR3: CASSQEAGGPHEQYF

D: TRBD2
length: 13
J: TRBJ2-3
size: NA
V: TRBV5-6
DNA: TGTGCCAGCAGCCTTGGGACTAGCGGTACGCAGTATTTT
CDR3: CASSLGTSGTQYF

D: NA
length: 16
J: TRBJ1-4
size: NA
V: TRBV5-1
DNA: TGCGCCAGCAGCTTGGACAGGAGTGCAACTAATGAAAAACTGTTTTTT
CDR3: CASSLDRSATNEKLFF

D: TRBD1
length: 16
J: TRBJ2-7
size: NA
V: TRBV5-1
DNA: TGCGCCAGCAGTGAAGAGCAGGGGGCAAATCCCTACGAGCAGTACTTC
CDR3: CASSEEQGANPYEQYF

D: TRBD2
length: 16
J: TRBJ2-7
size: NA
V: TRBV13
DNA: TGTGCCAGCAGCCCTAGCTGGGGTAGCGGGATGTACGAGCAGTACTTC
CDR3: CASSPSWGSGMYEQYF

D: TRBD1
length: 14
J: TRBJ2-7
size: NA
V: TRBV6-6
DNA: TGTGCCAGCACTCAACAGGGGGCGTCCTACGAGCAGTACTTC
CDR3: CASTQQGASYEQYF

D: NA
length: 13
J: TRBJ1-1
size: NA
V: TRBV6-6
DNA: TGTGCCAGCACTGGACAGCCGAACACTGAAGCTTTCTTT
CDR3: CASTGQPNTEAFF

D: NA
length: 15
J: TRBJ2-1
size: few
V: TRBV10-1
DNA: TGCGCCAGCAGTGTAAATGCAGGACAGAGAAGCGAGCAGTTCTTC
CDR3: CASSVNAGQRSEQFF

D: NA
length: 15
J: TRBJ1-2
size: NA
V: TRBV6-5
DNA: TGTGCCAGCATGAATCTGCTCCACGCGAACTATGGCTACACCTTC
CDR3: CASMNLLHANYGYTF

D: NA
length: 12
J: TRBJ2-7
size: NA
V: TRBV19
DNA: TGTGCCAGTAAGGGTGGACTTGACGAGCAGTACTTC
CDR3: CASKGGLDEQYF

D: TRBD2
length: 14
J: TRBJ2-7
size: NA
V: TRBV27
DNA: TGTGCCAGCAGTCTTAGCGGGGGCTCCTACGAGCAGTACTTC
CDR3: CASSLSGGSYEQYF

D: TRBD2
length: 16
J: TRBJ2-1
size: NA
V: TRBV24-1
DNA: TGTGCCACCAGTGCCGCGAGCGGGAGAGTCCTCAATGAGCAGTTCTTC
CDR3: CATSAASGRVLNEQFF

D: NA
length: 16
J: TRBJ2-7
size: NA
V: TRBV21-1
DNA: TGTGCCAGCAGCACCGACGGGACAGGGAGCTCCTACGAGCAGTACTTC
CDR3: CASSTDGTGSSYEQYF

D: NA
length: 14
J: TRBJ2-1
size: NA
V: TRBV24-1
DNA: TGTGCCACCAGTGAGTTTGGATTAGCCTATGAGCAGTTCTTC
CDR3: CATSEFGLAYEQFF

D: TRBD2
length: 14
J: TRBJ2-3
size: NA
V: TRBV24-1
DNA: TGTGCCACCAGAGCTAGCGGGGTTGGGGATACGCAGTATTTT
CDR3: CATRASGVGDTQYF